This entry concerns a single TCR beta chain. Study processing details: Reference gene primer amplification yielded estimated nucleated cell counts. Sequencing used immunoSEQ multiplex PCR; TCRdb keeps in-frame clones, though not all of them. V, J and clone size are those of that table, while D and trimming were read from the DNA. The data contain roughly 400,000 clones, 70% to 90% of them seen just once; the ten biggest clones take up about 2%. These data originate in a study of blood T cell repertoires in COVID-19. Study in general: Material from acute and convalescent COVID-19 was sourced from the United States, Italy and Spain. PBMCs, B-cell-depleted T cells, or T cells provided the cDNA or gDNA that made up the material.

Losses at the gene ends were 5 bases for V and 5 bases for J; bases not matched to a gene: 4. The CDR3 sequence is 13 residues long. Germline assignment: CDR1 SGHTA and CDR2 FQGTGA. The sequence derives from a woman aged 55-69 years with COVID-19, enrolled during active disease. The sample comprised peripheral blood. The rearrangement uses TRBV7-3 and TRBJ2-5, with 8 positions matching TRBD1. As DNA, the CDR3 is TGTGCCAGCAGCACCGGACAGGGCGAGACCCAGTACTTC. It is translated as CASSTGQGETQYF.